Presented here are 4 T cell receptor beta chains from one specimen sequenced in a study of beta chain features in type 1 diabetes. TCRB transcripts that were expressed got sequenced, as all of the isolated RNA had been reverse transcribed. The data were produced by immunoSEQ multiplex PCR, yet TCRdb's version contains in-frame clones alone and is incomplete. The sample contains around 600,000 clones, 9.5% to 15% of which appear only once. What these receptors recognize is not known. Regarding the study as a whole: Shortening that was moderate but significant affected the TCRB CDR3s of Type 1 diabetes patients in all four CD4+ subsets.

Material: naive CD4+ T cells from blood. Receptors originate from a man younger than 40 with type 1 diabetes.

This clone was detected a few times. The chain employs TRBV30 and TRBJ2-4; no clear D gene. Per the germline V gene, CDR1 is GTSNPN and CDR2 is SVGIG (reference sequence). The CDR3 covers 13 residues. V was trimmed by 5 bases and J by 3 bases, leaving 11 bases between them. CDR3 in DNA: TGTGCCTGGGGCTATGGGGTCAAAAACATTCAGTACTTC. This translates into CAWGYGVKNIQYF. The variable domain in full, completed from reference TRBV30 and TRBJ2-4, reads SQTIHQWPATLVQPVGSPLSLECTVEGTSNPNLYWYRQAAGRGLQLLFYSVGIGQISSEVPQNLSASRPQDRQFILSSKKLLLSDSGFYLCAWGYGVKNIQYFGAGTRLSVL.

This clone was seen a handful of times. The V and J genes are TRBV7-2 and TRBJ2-3, with 9 nucleotides matching TRBD1. The CDR3 covers 16 residues. Looked up from germline, CDR1 is SGHTA and CDR2 is FQGNSA. The V and J ends lost 5 bases and 4 bases, in that order; junction bases with no gene match: 10. CDR3 region: CASSHGQGYGPDTQYF. CDR3 bases: TGTGCCAGCAGCCACGGACAGGGGTATGGTCCAGATACGCAGTATTTT.

This CDR3 is CASSQERTGGTDTQYF. The CDR3, as DNA: TGCGCCAGCAGCCAAGAGCGGACAGGGGGCACAGATACGCAGTATTTT. This chain joins TRBV4-3 and TRBJ2-3, with 9 bases matching TRBD1. Germline V gene data show CDR1 as LGHNA and CDR2 as YSLEER. The CDR3 covers 16 residues. After removal of 0 bases from V and 1 base from J, the junction contained 2 bases not matched to a gene.

V gene TRBV6-1 combines with J gene TRBJ1-5; 8 bases align to TRBD1. The V gene's germline CDR1 is MNHNS and CDR2 SASEGT. V was clipped by 3 bases and J by 2 bases; unmatched bases: 6. The CDR3 is 16 amino acids. CDR3: CASSDADRGRNQPQHF. The CDR3 DNA sequence: TGTGCCAGCAGTGACGCCGACAGGGGACGCAATCAGCCCCAGCATTTT.